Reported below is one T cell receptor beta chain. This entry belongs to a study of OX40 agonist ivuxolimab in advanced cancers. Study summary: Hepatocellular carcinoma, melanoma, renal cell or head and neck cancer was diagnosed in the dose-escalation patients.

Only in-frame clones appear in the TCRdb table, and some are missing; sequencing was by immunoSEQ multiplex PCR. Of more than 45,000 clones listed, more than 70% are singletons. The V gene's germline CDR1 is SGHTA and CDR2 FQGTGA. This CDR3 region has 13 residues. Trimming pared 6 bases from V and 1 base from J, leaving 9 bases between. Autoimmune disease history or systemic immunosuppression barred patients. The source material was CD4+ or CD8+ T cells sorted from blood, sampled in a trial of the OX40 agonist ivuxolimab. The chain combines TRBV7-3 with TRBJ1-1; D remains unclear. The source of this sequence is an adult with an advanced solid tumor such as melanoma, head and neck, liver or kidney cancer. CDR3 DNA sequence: TGTGCCAGCAGGGTGGGAGGGAACACTGAAGCTTTCTTT. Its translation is CASRVGGNTEAFF.